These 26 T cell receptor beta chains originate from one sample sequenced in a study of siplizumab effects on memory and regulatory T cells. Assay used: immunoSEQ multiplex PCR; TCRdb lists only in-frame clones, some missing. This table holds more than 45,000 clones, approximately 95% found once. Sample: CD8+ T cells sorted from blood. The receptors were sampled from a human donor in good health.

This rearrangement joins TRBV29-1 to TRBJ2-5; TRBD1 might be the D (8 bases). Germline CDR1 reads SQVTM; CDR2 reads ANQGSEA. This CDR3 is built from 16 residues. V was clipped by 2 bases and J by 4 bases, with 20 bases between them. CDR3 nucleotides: TGCAGCGTTGAAAGGGGGCTGACAGGGGAGGGAGAGACCCAGTACTTC. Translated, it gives CSVERGLTGEGETQYF.

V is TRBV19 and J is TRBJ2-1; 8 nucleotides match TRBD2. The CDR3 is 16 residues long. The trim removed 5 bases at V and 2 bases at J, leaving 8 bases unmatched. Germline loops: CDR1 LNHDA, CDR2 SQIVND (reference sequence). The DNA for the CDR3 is TGTGCCAGTAGTTCAGTCTCGGGAGGGCCCTACAATGAGCAGTTCTTC. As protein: CASSSVSGGPYNEQFF.

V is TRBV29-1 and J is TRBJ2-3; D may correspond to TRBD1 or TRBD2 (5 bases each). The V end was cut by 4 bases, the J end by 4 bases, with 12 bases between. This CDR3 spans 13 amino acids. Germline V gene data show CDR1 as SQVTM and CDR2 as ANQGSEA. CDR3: CSVVWGYSDTQYF. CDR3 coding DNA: TGCAGCGTTGTCTGGGGGTATTCAGATACGCAGTATTTT.

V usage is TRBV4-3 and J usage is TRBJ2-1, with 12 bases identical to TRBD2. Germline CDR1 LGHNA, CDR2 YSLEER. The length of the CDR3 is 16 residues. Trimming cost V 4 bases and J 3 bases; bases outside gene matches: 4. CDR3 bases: TGCGCCAGCAGCCGAGGACTAGCGGGACGCTACAATGAGCAGTTCTTC. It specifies CASSRGLAGRYNEQFF.

The CDR3 reads CASSRGTGNTEAFF. For the CDR3, the DNA is TGCGCCAGCAGCCGGGGGACAGGGAACACTGAAGCTTTCTTT. The V and J genes are TRBV4-1 and TRBJ1-1; 8 bases are a match to TRBD1. The CDR3 consists of 14 residues. The J segment lost 1 base and the V segment lost 4 bases, leaving 2 bases of the junction unmatched. Germline CDR1 and CDR2: MGHRA and YSYEKL.

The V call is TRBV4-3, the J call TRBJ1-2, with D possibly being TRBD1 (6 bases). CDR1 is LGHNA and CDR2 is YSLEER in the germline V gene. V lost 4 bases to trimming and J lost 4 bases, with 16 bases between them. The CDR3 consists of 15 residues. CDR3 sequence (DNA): TGCGCCAGCAGCCCCGGAGTAGGGGGGGCCTATGGCTACACCTTC. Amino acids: CASSPGVGGAYGYTF.

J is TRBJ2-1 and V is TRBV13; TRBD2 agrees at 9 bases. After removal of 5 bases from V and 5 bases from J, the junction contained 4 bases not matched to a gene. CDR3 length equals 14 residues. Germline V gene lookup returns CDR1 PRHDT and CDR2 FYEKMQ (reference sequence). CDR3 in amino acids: CASSRASGNNEQFF. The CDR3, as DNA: TGTGCCAGCAGCCGGGCTAGCGGGAACAATGAGCAGTTCTTC.

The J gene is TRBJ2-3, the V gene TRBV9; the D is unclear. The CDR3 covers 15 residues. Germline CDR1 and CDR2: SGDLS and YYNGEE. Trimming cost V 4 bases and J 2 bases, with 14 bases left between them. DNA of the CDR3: TGTGCCAGCAGCCTGGCACAGACCTCCACAGATACGCAGTATTTT. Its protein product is CASSLAQTSTDTQYF.

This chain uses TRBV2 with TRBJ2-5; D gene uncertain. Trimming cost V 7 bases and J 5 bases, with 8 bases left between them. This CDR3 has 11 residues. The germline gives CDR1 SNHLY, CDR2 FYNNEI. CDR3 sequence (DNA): TGTGCCAGCATTTCTGGCGAGACCCAGTACTTC. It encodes CASISGETQYF.

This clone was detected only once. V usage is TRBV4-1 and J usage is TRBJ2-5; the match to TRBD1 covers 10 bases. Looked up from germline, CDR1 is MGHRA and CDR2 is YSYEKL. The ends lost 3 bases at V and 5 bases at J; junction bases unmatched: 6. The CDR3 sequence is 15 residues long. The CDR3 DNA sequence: TGCGCCAGCAGCCACCCTGACAGGGGGCTCGAGACCCAGTACTTC. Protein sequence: CASSHPDRGLETQYF.

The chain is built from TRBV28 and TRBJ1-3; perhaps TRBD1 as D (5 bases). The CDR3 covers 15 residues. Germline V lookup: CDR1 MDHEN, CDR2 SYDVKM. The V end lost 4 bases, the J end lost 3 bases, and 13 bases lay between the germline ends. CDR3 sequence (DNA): TGTGCCAGCAGTTCTGTCCCGACAGTTGGAAACACCATATATTTT. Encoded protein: CASSSVPTVGNTIYF.

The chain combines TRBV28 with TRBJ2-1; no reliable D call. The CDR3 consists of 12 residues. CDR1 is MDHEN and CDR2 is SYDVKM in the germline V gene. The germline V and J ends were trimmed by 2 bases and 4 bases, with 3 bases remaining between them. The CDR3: CASSLIYNEQFF. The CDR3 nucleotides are TGTGCCAGCAGTTTAATTTACAATGAGCAGTTCTTC.

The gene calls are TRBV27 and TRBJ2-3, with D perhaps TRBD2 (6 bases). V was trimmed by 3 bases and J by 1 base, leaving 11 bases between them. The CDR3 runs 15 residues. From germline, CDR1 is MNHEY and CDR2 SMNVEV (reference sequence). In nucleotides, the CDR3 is TGTGCCAGCAGTTTGGGGGGTGTGGGCACAGATACGCAGTATTTT. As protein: CASSLGGVGTDTQYF.

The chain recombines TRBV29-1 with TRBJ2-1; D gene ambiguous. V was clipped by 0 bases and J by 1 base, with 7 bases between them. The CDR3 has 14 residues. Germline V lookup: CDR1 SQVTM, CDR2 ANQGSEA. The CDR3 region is CSVEDPESYNEQFF. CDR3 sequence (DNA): TGCAGCGTTGAAGATCCCGAGTCCTACAATGAGCAGTTCTTC.

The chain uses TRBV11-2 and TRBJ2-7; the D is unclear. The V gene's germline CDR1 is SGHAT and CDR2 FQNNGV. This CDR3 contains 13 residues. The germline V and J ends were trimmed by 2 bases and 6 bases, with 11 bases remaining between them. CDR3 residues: CASSLLQVREQYF. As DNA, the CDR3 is TGTGCCAGCAGCTTATTGCAGGTCCGCGAGCAGTACTTC.

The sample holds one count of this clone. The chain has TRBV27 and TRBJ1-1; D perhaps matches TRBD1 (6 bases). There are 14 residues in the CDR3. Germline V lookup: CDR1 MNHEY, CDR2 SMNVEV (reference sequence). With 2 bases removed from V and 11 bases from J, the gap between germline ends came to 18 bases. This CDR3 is CASSLNERGGRAFF. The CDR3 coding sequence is TGTGCCAGCAGTTTAAACGAACGTGGGGGGCGCGCTTTCTTT.

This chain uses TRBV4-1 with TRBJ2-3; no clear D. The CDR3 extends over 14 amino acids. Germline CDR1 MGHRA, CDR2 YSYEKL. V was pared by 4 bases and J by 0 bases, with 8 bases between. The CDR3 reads CASSLVLSTDTQYF. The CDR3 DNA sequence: TGCGCCAGCAGCCTGGTCCTGAGCACAGATACGCAGTATTTT.

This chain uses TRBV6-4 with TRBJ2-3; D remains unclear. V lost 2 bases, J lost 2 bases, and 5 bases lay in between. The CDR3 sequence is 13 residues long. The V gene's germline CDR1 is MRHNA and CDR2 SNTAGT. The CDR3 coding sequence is TGTGCCAGCAGTGACGACACCACAGATACGCAGTATTTT. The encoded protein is CASSDDTTDTQYF.

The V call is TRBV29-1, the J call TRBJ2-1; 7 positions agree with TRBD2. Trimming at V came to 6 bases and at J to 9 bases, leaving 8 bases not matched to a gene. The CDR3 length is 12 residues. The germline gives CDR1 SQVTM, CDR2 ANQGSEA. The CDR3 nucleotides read TGCAGCGTAACCTCGGGGGGAGGTGAGCAGTTCTTC. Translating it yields CSVTSGGGEQFF.

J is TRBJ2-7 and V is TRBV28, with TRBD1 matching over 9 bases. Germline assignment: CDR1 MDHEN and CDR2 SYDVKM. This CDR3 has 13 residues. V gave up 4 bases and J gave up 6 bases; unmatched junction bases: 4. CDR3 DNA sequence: TGTGCCAGCAGTTGGACAGGGGAGCGCGAGCAGTACTTC. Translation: CASSWTGEREQYF.

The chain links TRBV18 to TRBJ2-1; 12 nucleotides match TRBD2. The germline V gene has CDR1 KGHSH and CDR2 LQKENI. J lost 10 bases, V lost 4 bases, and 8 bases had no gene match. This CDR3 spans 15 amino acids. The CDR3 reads CASSHPLAGGPEQFF. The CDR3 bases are TGTGCCAGCTCACACCCTCTAGCGGGAGGGCCCGAGCAGTTCTTC.

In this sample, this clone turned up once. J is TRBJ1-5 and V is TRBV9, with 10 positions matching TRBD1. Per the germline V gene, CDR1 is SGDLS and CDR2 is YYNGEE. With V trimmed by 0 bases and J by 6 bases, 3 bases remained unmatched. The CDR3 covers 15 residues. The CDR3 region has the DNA TGTGCCAGCAGCGTAGGACAGGGGGCAGTTCAGCCCCAGCATTTT. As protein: CASSVGQGAVQPQHF.

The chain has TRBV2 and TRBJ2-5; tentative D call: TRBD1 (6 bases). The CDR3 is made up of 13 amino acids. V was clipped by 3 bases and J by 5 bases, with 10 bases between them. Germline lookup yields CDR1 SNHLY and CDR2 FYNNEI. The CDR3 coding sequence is TGTGCCAGCAGTGAGTACAGGGCGGAGACCCAGTACTTC. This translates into CASSEYRAETQYF.

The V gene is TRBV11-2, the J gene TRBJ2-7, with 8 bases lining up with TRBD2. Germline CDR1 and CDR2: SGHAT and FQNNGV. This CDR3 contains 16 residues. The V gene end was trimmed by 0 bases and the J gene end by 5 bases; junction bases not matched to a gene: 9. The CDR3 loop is CASSLESLAGMDEQYF. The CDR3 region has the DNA TGTGCCAGCAGCTTAGAGAGTCTAGCGGGCATGGACGAGCAGTACTTC.

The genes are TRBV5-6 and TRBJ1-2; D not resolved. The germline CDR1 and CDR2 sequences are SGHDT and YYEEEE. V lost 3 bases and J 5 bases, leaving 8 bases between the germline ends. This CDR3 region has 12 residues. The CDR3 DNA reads TGTGCCAGCAGCTCCTTGACTTATGGCTACACCTTC. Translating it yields CASSSLTYGYTF.

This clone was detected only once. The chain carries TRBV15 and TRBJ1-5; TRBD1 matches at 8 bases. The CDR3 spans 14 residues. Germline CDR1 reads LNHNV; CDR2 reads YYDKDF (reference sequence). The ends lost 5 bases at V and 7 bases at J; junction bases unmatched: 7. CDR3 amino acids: CATSFDRGGQPQHF. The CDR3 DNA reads TGTGCCACCAGCTTCGACAGGGGCGGGCAGCCCCAGCATTTT.